This is a list of T cell receptor beta chains from one sample in a study of blood T cells in healthy people across ages. TCRdb called the 5' RACE reads again in MiXCR, with one record for every CDR3 protein. Among roughly 1.7 million distinct CDR3 sequences, 30% to 35% were seen once, and the ten largest hold around 10%. The sample comprised blood. The receptors come from a woman in her twenties or thirties in good health. Both conserved end residues are part of each CDR3. D genes are given only for firm matches. A clone size is listed for some rows: how often the clone was seen (once, few, many), or a class if it is expanded.

D	V	J	size	DNA	CDR3
TRBD2	TRBV30	TRBJ2-7	few	TGTGCCTGGAGAACTAGCGGGGAATCCTACGAGCAGTACTTC	CAWRTSGESYEQYF
-	TRBV20-1	TRBJ2-7	many	TGCAGTGCTAGGGACTCCTTTGGGGGCTACGAGCAGTACTTC	CSARDSFGGYEQYF
-	TRBV6-1	TRBJ1-6	-	TGTGCCAGCAGTGAAGCGACAGGAGACCTGAGCTCCTATAATTCACCCCTCCACTTT	CASSEATGDLSSYNSPLHF
-	TRBV19	TRBJ2-3	few	TGTGCCAGTAGGATGACAATCTCCACAGATACGCAGTATTTT	CASRMTISTDTQYF
-	TRBV5-1	TRBJ1-4	-	TGCGCCAGCAGCCCAGAGTGGGGGTCAACTAATGAAAAACTGTTTTTT	CASSPEWGSTNEKLFF
-	TRBV12-5	TRBJ1-5	-	TGTGCTAGTGGTCCGGACACGGTCTCTAGGCCCCAGCATTTT	CASGPDTVSRPQHF
TRBD2	TRBV29-1	TRBJ2-1	many	TGCAGCGCCAACCCGGGACTAGCAATCAATGAGCAGTTCTTC	CSANPGLAINEQFF
-	TRBV9	TRBJ2-7	few	TGTGCCAGCCAACCCACCCCTGACTCTACGAAGCAGTACTTC	CASQPTPDSTKQYF
-	TRBV6-5	TRBJ1-2	few	TGTGCCAGCAGTAACCGGGACTATGGCTACACCTTC	CASSNRDYGYTF
-	TRBV6-1	TRBJ2-1	few	TGTGCCAGCAGTGAACAAAGCAAGTCCTACAATGAGCAGTTCTTC	CASSEQSKSYNEQFF
-	TRBV20-1	TRBJ2-1	-	TGCAGTGCTAGACCCTCTTTGAGGGGCTCCTACAATGAGCAGTTCTTC	CSARPSLRGSYNEQFF
-	TRBV7-9	TRBJ2-3	-	TGTGCCAGCAGCCCCGTTGACTACACAGATACGCAGTATTTT	CASSPVDYTDTQYF
-	TRBV7-3	TRBJ2-7	-	TGTGCCAGCAGCTTCCAGCAGGGCAGCGAGCAGTACTTC	CASSFQQGSEQYF